This T cell receptor (beta chain) is drawn from a study of T cells in Graves' hyperthyroidism and ophthalmopathy. Study at large: Peripheral blood collection took place at initial diagnosis, before any treatment.

Broader study findings: Most thyroid clonotypes that were expanded above 0.001 also turned up in blood.

RNA transcripts yielded amplified TCR beta CDR3 regions. With the HTBI primer set, the TCR CDR3 went through a first round of RT-PCR. Each CDR3 protein is one row after TCRdb ran MiXCR on the multiplex PCR reads. The sample includes 300,000 to 450,000 distinct CDR3 sequences, 14% of them seen just once. This CDR3 is built from 12 residues. CDR1 SQVTM and CDR2 ANQGSEA come from the germline V gene. V was cut by 4 bases and J by 2 bases, with 8 bases left in between. This clonotype was counted ten times or more. No antigen is known for it. Uncontrolled infection, other autoimmune disease, pregnancy or lactation excluded patients.

Input material: blood. This clonotype originated in a woman in her twenties or thirties with Graves' ophthalmopathy. This chain uses TRBV29-1 with TRBJ1-1; D call uncertain. As DNA, the CDR3 is TGCAGCGTTGGGTCCCGTAACACTGAAGCTTTCTTT. Translation: CSVGSRNTEAFF.